This TCR beta chain was documented in a study of blood T cells in healthy people across ages. Study findings and constraints: Across the age range, TCR beta diversity per million T cells fell in a roughly linear way.

Germline V gene lookup returns CDR1 SGHAT and CDR2 FQNNGV. CDR3 length: 16 residues. V was pared by 1 base and J by 2 bases, with 14 bases between. Next came a second PCR, run for roughly 7 to 12 cycles, which used a sample-barcoded 5' primer along with a J-beta primer mix. Tagging of each cDNA molecule was performed by a template-switch adaptor with 12 random nucleotides. TCRdb re-derived calls from the 5' RACE reads in MiXCR, one entry per CDR3 protein. The data hold roughly 930,000 distinct CDR3 sequences, with 40% to 60% observed a single time. This clonotype was seen once. What it recognizes is unknown.

The source is a man aged 25-40 years in good health. The specimen was blood. The rearrangement uses TRBV11-2 and TRBJ2-5; D assignment may be TRBD1 or TRBD2 (6 bases each). The CDR3 DNA is TGTGCCAGCAGCTTAGCTAGTCGGGGGCCTCAAGAGACCCAGTACTTC. It specifies CASSLASRGPQETQYF.